Listed below are T cell receptor beta chains from one sample, sequenced in a study of Graves' ophthalmopathy and Graves' hyperthyroidism. MiXCR, applied by TCRdb to the multiplex PCR reads, yields one record per CDR3 protein. The table lists some 350,000 distinct CDR3 sequences, about 18% of them singletons. Sequencing input: peripheral blood. These receptors were obtained from an adult woman with stable Graves' hyperthyroidism. Each CDR3 is given with its conserved first and last residue. A D gene is named only where the DNA matches it firmly. Size tells how often a clone was seen (once, few, many) or the class of an expanded clone, and some rows leave it out.

CDR3	DNA	size	V	D	J
CASTGRQGTEAFF	TGTGCCAGCACGGGGCGCCAAGGCACTGAAGCTTTCTTT	.	TRBV7-9	.	TRBJ1-1
CASSKRRNNSPLHF	TGCGCCAGCAGTAAGAGACGGAATAATTCACCCCTCCACTTT	many	TRBV10-1	.	TRBJ1-6
CASSLGGMGSPLHF	TGTGCCAGCAGTTTAGGAGGGATGGGTTCACCCCTCCACTTT	many	TRBV28	.	TRBJ1-6
CASSYWGTGDYGYTF	TGTGCCAGCAGTTACTGGGGGACTGGTGACTATGGCTACACCTTC	many	TRBV6-2/TRBV6-3	.	TRBJ1-2
CASSFPGAYEQYF	TGTGCCAGCAGTTTTCCAGGGGCCTACGAGCAGTACTTC	many	TRBV28	.	TRBJ2-7
CASSITLGYEAFF	TGTGCCAGTAGTATTACCTTGGGTTACGAAGCTTTCTTT	many	TRBV19	.	TRBJ1-1
CASSLTRAIEAFF	TGTGCCAGCAGTCTAACCAGGGCCATAGAAGCTTTCTTT	many	TRBV28	.	TRBJ1-1
CASSLQGAQSPLHF	TGTGCCAGCAGTTTACAGGGGGCTCAATCACCCCTCCACTTT	many	TRBV27	TRBD1	TRBJ1-6
CASSPRQEVAGIYEQYF	TGTGCCAGCAGCCCCAGACAGGAGGTAGCGGGTATCTACGAGCAGTACTTC	many	TRBV12-3/TRBV12-4	.	TRBJ2-7
CASTLPNTGELFF	TGTGCCAGTACCCTTCCGAACACCGGGGAGCTGTTTTTT	many	TRBV19	.	TRBJ2-2
CATTGFNNQPQHF	TGTGCCACCACAGGGTTCAACAATCAGCCCCAGCATTTT	many	TRBV6-2/TRBV6-3	.	TRBJ1-5
CASIHQDRYTGELFF	TGTGCCAGCATCCACCAAGACAGATACACCGGGGAGCTGTTTTTT	many	TRBV28	.	TRBJ2-2
CASSVDPSGTAVYF	TGTGCCAGCAGCGTTGACCCAAGCGGGACGGCTGTCTACTTC	many	TRBV9	TRBD2	TRBJ2-7
CASSESRDKGYEQYF	TGCGCCAGCAGTGAGTCCCGGGACAAAGGCTACGAGCAGTACTTC	many	TRBV10-2	.	TRBJ2-7
CSARGGQGFFEVAQYF	TGCAGTGCTAGAGGGGGACAGGGGTTTTTTGAGGTGGCCCAGTACTTC	.	TRBV20-1	TRBD1	TRBJ2-5
CASSQAETGAREQYF	TGTGCCAGCAGCCAAGCGGAAACAGGGGCCAGGGAGCAGTACTTC	many	TRBV6-1	TRBD1	TRBJ2-7
CASGASYEQYF	TGTGCCAGCGGTGCTTCCTACGAGCAGTACTTC	many	TRBV6-2/TRBV6-3	.	TRBJ2-7
CATGSGRDTQYF	TGTGCCACCGGGTCAGGGAGAGATACGCAGTATTTT	few	TRBV10-3	.	TRBJ2-3
CAIAGGNEQFF	TGTGCCATCGCGGGGGGCAATGAGCAGTTCTTC	many	TRBV11-2	TRBD2	TRBJ2-1
CASRQGHSSAEAFF	TGTGCCAGCAGACAGGGCCACTCAAGCGCTGAAGCTTTCTTT	many	TRBV28	.	TRBJ1-1
CASNAGTRQETQYF	TGTGCCAGTAACGCCGGGACCCGTCAAGAGACCCAGTACTTC	many	TRBV19	.	TRBJ2-5
CASSLAGALETQYF	TGTGCCAGCAGCTTGGCGGGTGCTTTAGAGACCCAGTACTTC	many	TRBV5-4	.	TRBJ2-5
CASRPDPNLYEQYF	TGTGCCAGCAGACCGGACCCAAACCTCTACGAGCAGTACTTC	.	TRBV6-2/TRBV6-3	.	TRBJ2-7
CASSITESYEQYF	TGTGCCAGTAGTATAACTGAATCCTACGAGCAGTACTTC	many	TRBV19	.	TRBJ2-7
CSATGTETSYEQYF	TGCAGTGCTACCGGGACGGAGACTTCCTACGAGCAGTACTTC	many	TRBV20-1	.	TRBJ2-7
CASSLVAQPQHF	TGTGCCAGCAGCTTAGTGGCTCAGCCCCAGCATTTT	many	TRBV7-2	.	TRBJ1-5
CASSPPGLAGNYYSYEQYF	TGTGCCAGCTCACCTCCGGGACTAGCGGGAAACTACTACTCCTACGAGCAGTACTTC	few	TRBV18	TRBD2	TRBJ2-7
CASSSNGGAAGGRETQYF	TGTGCCAGCAGCTCAAACGGGGGCGCAGCGGGAGGGAGGGAGACCCAGTACTTC	once	TRBV7-4	TRBD2	TRBJ2-5
CASSPGGGPGETQYF	TGTGCCAGCAGTCCCGGTGGGGGGCCGGGAGAGACCCAGTACTTC	.	TRBV12-3/TRBV12-4	.	TRBJ2-5